This TCR beta chain appears in the sequencing data of a study of radiation and T cells in renal cell carcinoma. Here immunoSEQ multiplex PCR was the method, and the copy in TCRdb shows in-frame clones only, minus some. The sample records just over 150,000 clones, 87% being singletons. V gave up 5 bases and J gave up 6 bases, with 6 bases separating them. The CDR3 extends over 11 amino acids. CDR1 is MNHNS and CDR2 is SASEGT in the germline V gene. Time point here: blood 2 weeks post-SBRT. Regarding treatment: 15 Gy SBRT to primary tumor, nephrectomy 4 weeks later. The V gene is TRBV6-1, the J gene TRBJ2-3; no clear D gene. The clonotype originates from a woman between 50 and 59 years old with renal cell carcinoma. Specimen: blood, collected from a patient whose treatment included radiotherapy and nephrectomy. The CDR3 DNA follows: TGTGCCAGCAGTCCATTGGATACGCAGTATTTT. Its protein is CASSPLDTQYF.